One sample yielded the 20 T cell receptor beta chains listed below, sequenced in a study of T cell responses to AZD1222 COVID-19 vaccine. Clones were read by immunoSEQ multiplex PCR, and TCRdb kept only the in-frame ones, dropping some. The sample carries about 86,000 clones, around 90% recorded once. Material: peripheral blood, obtained on day 0 of MenACWY control vaccination. The receptors were gathered from an adult in good health.

V is TRBV7-8 and J is TRBJ1-1; possible D gene TRBD1, 6 bases. The V gene's germline CDR1 is SGHVS and CDR2 FQNEAQ. The CDR3 extends over 13 amino acids. Trimming took 5 bases from V and 1 from J, leaving 8 bases between them. The CDR3 DNA sequence: TGTGCCAGCAGCCAGGACAGGAACACTGAAGCTTTCTTT. Protein product: CASSQDRNTEAFF. The whole variable domain, filled in from reference TRBV7-8 and TRBJ1-1, reads GAGVSQSPRYKVAKRGQDVALRCDPISGHVSLFWYQQALGQGPEFLTYFQNEAQLDKSGLPSDRFFAERPEGSVSTLKIQRTQQEDSAVYLCASSQDRNTEAFFGQGTRLTVV.

V is TRBV30 and J is TRBJ1-2; tentative D call: TRBD1 (5 bases). V was pared by 4 bases and J by 7 bases, with 19 bases between. CDR1 is GTSNPN and CDR2 is SVGIG in the germline V gene (reference sequence). This CDR3 region has 14 residues. CDR3 DNA: TGTGCCTGGATACCGGGTAGGGGACTGGCTGGCTACACCTTC. Its translation is CAWIPGRGLAGYTF. Together with reference TRBV30 and TRBJ1-2, the CDR3 gives the full variable domain: SQTIHQWPATLVQPVGSPLSLECTVEGTSNPNLYWYRQAAGRGLQLLFYSVGIGQISSEVPQNLSASRPQDRQFILSSKKLLLSDSGFYLCAWIPGRGLAGYTFGSGTRLTVV.

The rearrangement joins TRBV6-5 to TRBJ1-2; 10 nucleotides match TRBD1. CDR3 size: 15 residues. CDR1 and CDR2 (germline): MNHEY, SVGAGI. Unmatched junction bases numbered 5, after V lost 6 bases and J lost 1 base. CDR3 DNA: TGTGCCAGCAGGGAGACAGGGGGCCTTAACTATGGCTACACCTTC. It is translated as CASRETGGLNYGYTF.

This sequence joins TRBV27 and TRBJ2-7, with TRBD2 matching over 10 bases. The germline CDR1 and CDR2 sequences are MNHEY and SMNVEV (reference sequence). This CDR3 spans 15 amino acids. Trimming at V came to 2 bases and at J to 0 bases, leaving 1 base not matched to a gene. The CDR3 sequence: CASSLLAGASYEQYF. DNA of the CDR3: TGTGCCAGCAGTTTACTAGCGGGGGCCTCCTACGAGCAGTACTTC.

This clone rates as medium-sized. V and J are TRBV6-5 and TRBJ2-1, with 7 bases identical to TRBD1. The CDR3 has 14 amino acids. Germline loops: CDR1 MNHEY, CDR2 SVGAGI. With 8 bases clipped from V and 4 bases from J, the junction kept 8 bases outside the gene matches. CDR3 sequence reads: CASGPGQTYNEQFF. DNA of the CDR3: TGTGCCAGCGGACCGGGACAGACATACAATGAGCAGTTCTTC.

This clone was observed once. The chain uses TRBV15 and TRBJ1-4, with 9 bases lining up with TRBD1. V was clipped by 3 bases and J by 5 bases; unmatched bases: 7. CDR1 LNHNV and CDR2 YYDKDF come from the germline V gene (reference sequence). The CDR3 consists of 16 residues. The CDR3 here is CATSRWGTGTNEKLFF. The CDR3 DNA follows: TGTGCCACCAGCAGGTGGGGGACAGGGACAAATGAAAAACTGTTTTTT.

The chain links TRBV30 to TRBJ2-7, with TRBD1 matching over 8 bases. Germline CDR1 GTSNPN, CDR2 SVGIG (reference sequence). After removal of 2 bases from V and 3 bases from J, the junction contained 6 bases not matched to a gene. This CDR3 is built from 14 residues. The CDR3 bases are TGTGCCTGGAGTCTAGCAGGGGGCTTCTACGAGCAGTACTTC. Amino acid sequence: CAWSLAGGFYEQYF.

Details on this clone: The same CDR3 can be traced to other DNA sequences in this sample. The chain is built from TRBV18 and TRBJ1-5; TRBD1 matches at 10 bases. The trim removed 2 bases at V and 4 bases at J, leaving 2 bases unmatched. Germline V gives CDR1 KGHSH, CDR2 LQKENI. The CDR3 spans 15 residues. As DNA, the CDR3 is TGTGCCAGCTCACCAGGGGACAGGGGAAATCAGCCCCAGCATTTT. Translated: CASSPGDRGNQPQHF.

This rearrangement joins TRBV3-1 (or the pseudogene TRBV3-2) to TRBJ2-7, with D unclear. The germline V and J ends were trimmed by 1 base and 1 base, with 11 bases remaining between them. Germline V gives CDR1 LGHDT, CDR2 YNNKEL (reference sequence). The CDR3 totals 15 residues. The CDR3 sequence: CASSQGQAQSYEQYF. The CDR3 DNA follows: TGTGCCAGCAGCCAAGGTCAAGCCCAATCCTACGAGCAGTACTTC.

V is TRBV27 and J is TRBJ1-2; a weak D match, TRBD1 (6 bases). CDR3 length: 13 amino acids. CDR1 is MNHEY and CDR2 is SMNVEV in the germline V gene (reference sequence). Between the trimmed V and J ends, which lost 0 bases and 5 bases, there was a span of 7 bases. The DNA for the CDR3 is TGTGCCAGCAGTTTATCGGACAGTTATGGCTACACCTTC. It specifies CASSLSDSYGYTF.

The chain links TRBV28 to TRBJ1-2; 10 nucleotides agree with TRBD1. The CDR3 length is 14 residues. Trimming removed 6 bases from V and 7 bases from J; junction bases left unmatched: 8. The germline V gene has CDR1 MDHEN and CDR2 SYDVKM. CDR3 bases: TGTGCCAGCAGGAGGGACAGGGGACCCTCTGGCTACACCTTC. It yields the protein CASRRDRGPSGYTF.

This clone was detected only once. The V and J genes are TRBV7-7 and TRBJ1-3; no clear D gene. V was cut by 3 bases and J by 1 base, with 4 bases left in between. Germline V gene lookup returns CDR1 SSHAT and CDR2 FNYEAQ (reference sequence). The CDR3 loop spans 13 amino acids. The CDR3 DNA reads TGTGCCAGCAGCTTGTCTTCTGGAAACACCATATATTTT. Amino acids: CASSLSSGNTIYF. Full variable domain (remainder filled in from reference TRBV7-7 and TRBJ1-3): GAGVSQSPRYKVTKRGQDVTLRCDPISSHATLYWYQQALGQGPEFLTYFNYEAQPDKSGLPSDRFSAERPEGSISTLTIQRTEQRDSAMYRCASSLSSGNTIYFGEGSWLTVV.

There are a few counts of this clone. This chain joins TRBV3-1 (or the pseudogene TRBV3-2) and TRBJ1-3; D remains ambiguous. This CDR3 region has 14 residues. The ends were cut back, 2 bases at V and 4 bases at J, with 9 bases in the middle. In germline, CDR1 is LGHDT, CDR2 YNNKEL (reference sequence). CDR3 bases: TGTGCCAGCAGCCAAACCGTGGGAGGAAACACCATATATTTT. Protein: CASSQTVGGNTIYF.

The V and J genes are TRBV30 and TRBJ1-2; TRBD1 agrees at 7 bases. This CDR3 comprises 13 residues. With V trimmed by 2 bases and J by 13 bases, 13 bases remained unmatched. Germline lookup yields CDR1 GTSNPN and CDR2 SVGIG (reference sequence). Here the CDR3 DNA reads TGTGCCTGGAGTCGTGTAACAGGGGCCCTAGGCACCTTC. This gives the protein CAWSRVTGALGTF.

The chain recombines TRBV5-5 with TRBJ1-1; tentatively, D is TRBD1 (5 bases). Per the germline V gene, CDR1 is SGHKS and CDR2 is YYEKEE (reference sequence). V lost 6 bases to trimming and J lost 4 bases, with 19 bases between them. The CDR3 has 15 residues. The CDR3 sequence: CASTPPWGYRTEAFF. The CDR3 DNA follows: TGTGCCAGCACTCCTCCTTGGGGGTATCGCACTGAAGCTTTCTTT.

This chain uses TRBV2 with TRBJ2-1; D uncertain. The CDR3 length is 10 residues. Per germline, CDR1 SNHLY and CDR2 FYNNEI. The V gene lost 6 bases and the J gene lost 9 bases, with 6 bases spanning the gap. The CDR3 here is CASSRTEQFF. The CDR3 DNA is TGTGCCAGCAGCAGGACTGAGCAGTTCTTC.

This chain uses TRBV29-1 with TRBJ2-1; D perhaps matches TRBD1 (6 bases). V lost 0 bases to trimming and J lost 1 base, with 13 bases between them. The CDR3 loop spans 16 amino acids. CDR1 and CDR2 from the germline V gene are SQVTM and ANQGSEA. The CDR3 here is CSVEDLQGGSYNEQFF. The CDR3 nucleotides are TGCAGCGTTGAAGACTTACAGGGTGGTTCCTACAATGAGCAGTTCTTC.

V and J are TRBV19 and TRBJ1-6; D is undetermined. The germline V gene encodes CDR1 LNHDA and CDR2 SQIVND (reference sequence). V lost 9 bases to trimming and J lost 9 bases, with 15 bases between them. The CDR3 has 13 residues. The CDR3 DNA is TGTGCCAGCTCCACCGCGGCTGGTTCACCCCTCCACTTT. This codes for CASSTAAGSPLHF. Looking up the rest from reference TRBV19 and TRBJ1-6 gives the full variable domain: DGGITQSPKYLFRKEGQNVTLSCEQNLNHDAMYWYRQDPGQGLRLIYYSQIVNDFQKGDIAEGYSVSREKKESFPLTVTSAQKNPTAFYLCASSTAAGSPLHFGNGTRLTVT.

The chain uses TRBV4-1 and TRBJ1-6; D uncertain. Germline CDR1 is MGHRA and CDR2 is YSYEKL. Trimming cost V 0 bases and J 4 bases, with 13 bases left between them. This CDR3 region has 17 residues. The CDR3 spells CASSQDDDPLYNSPLHF. CDR3 sequence (DNA): TGCGCCAGCAGCCAAGACGATGACCCTCTTTATAATTCACCCCTCCACTTT.

The chain links TRBV19 to TRBJ2-2; 8 bases align to TRBD1. This CDR3 spans 15 amino acids. V dropped 7 bases and J dropped 1; count of bases not matched to a gene: 5. The germline gives CDR1 LNHDA, CDR2 SQIVND (reference sequence). DNA for the CDR3: TGTGCCAGTACCCAAGGACAGGGGAACACCGGGGAGCTGTTTTTT. The encoded protein is CASTQGQGNTGELFF.